These 21 T cell receptor beta chains originate from one sample sequenced in a study of blood T cell repertoires in COVID-19. Generated by immunoSEQ multiplex PCR, the TCRdb table keeps only in-frame clones and is missing some. The profile shows tens of thousands of clones, over 80% of them singletons. The sequenced sample consisted of peripheral blood. The receptors derive from a woman aged 70-85 years with active or convalescent COVID-19.

This clone was seen just once. The rearrangement uses TRBV3-1 (or the pseudogene TRBV3-2) and TRBJ1-6; TRBD1 matches at 7 bases. The CDR3 contains 16 residues. The V and J ends lost 4 bases and 6 bases, in that order; junction bases with no gene match: 9. The V gene's germline CDR1 is LGHDT and CDR2 YNNKEL (reference sequence). CDR3 nucleotide sequence: TGTGCCAGCAGCCCCCCCGGGGCAGGGGGTAATTCACCCCTCCACTTT. Encoded protein: CASSPPGAGGNSPLHF.

A note on this clone: The junction and the germline gene differ at one end; a read error may be behind it. V is TRBV4-3 and J is TRBJ2-3, with TRBD2 matching over 7 bases. This CDR3 spans 15 amino acids. Per the germline V gene, CDR1 is LGHNA and CDR2 is YSLEER. The chain's CDR3 is CASSQDLTSIDTQYF. The CDR3, as DNA: TGCGCCAGCAGCCAAGACCTGACTAGCATAGATACGCAGTATTTT.

The chain combines TRBV18 with TRBJ2-2, with D uncertain. The CDR3 extends over 14 amino acids. The germline V gene encodes CDR1 KGHSH and CDR2 LQKENI. Trimming left V 5 bases short and J 6 bases short, with 13 bases between. CDR3 protein: CASSTARPAGELFF. The CDR3 bases are TGTGCCAGCTCAACAGCCCGGCCGGCCGGGGAGCTGTTTTTT.

The chain uses TRBV5-1 and TRBJ1-1; D may be TRBD1 (5 bases). The CDR3 runs to 15 residues. CDR1 SGHRS and CDR2 YFSETQ come from the germline V gene. Trimming took off 4 bases at V and 4 bases at J, with 17 bases between the two ends. Here the CDR3 reads CASSTLGGTGTEAFF. The CDR3 DNA sequence: TGCGCCAGCAGCACCCTGGGGGGGACGGGCACTGAAGCTTTCTTT.

The chain couples TRBV7-9 to TRBJ1-1; D may be TRBD1 (6 bases). V gave up 4 bases and J gave up 1 base, with 16 bases separating them. The germline CDR1 and CDR2 sequences are SEHNR and FQNEAQ (reference sequence). CDR3 length: 16 residues. The CDR3 loop is CASSWGMGAGNTEAFF. CDR3 bases: TGTGCCAGCAGCTGGGGTATGGGGGCCGGGAACACTGAAGCTTTCTTT.

The chain links TRBV28 to TRBJ2-7, with TRBD1 matching 7 bases. The CDR3 is 17 amino acids. V lost 5 bases and J lost 2; bases outside the gene matches: 15. The germline V gene encodes CDR1 MDHEN and CDR2 SYDVKM. CDR3 nucleotides: TGTGCCAGCAGTCCCCCAAACCCCGGGACAGTAGCCTACGAGCAGTACTTC. Its translation is CASSPPNPGTVAYEQYF.

The chain joins TRBV5-6 to TRBJ1-2, with 7 bases lining up with TRBD1. CDR3 length equals 13 residues. Germline CDR1 reads SGHDT; CDR2 reads YYEEEE. Germline trimming cut 4 bases from V and 2 bases from J; bases unmatched to any gene: 2. The DNA for the CDR3 is TGTGCCAGCAGCGGGACAGTAAACTATGGCTACACCTTC. The encoded protein is CASSGTVNYGYTF.

The rearrangement uses TRBV16 and TRBJ1-1; TRBD1 is a possible D gene (6 bases). With 4 bases removed from V and 3 bases from J, the gap between germline ends came to 12 bases. The length of the CDR3 is 14 residues. CDR1 KGHSY and CDR2 FQNENV come from the germline V gene. The CDR3 sequence is CASSPRQVDTEAFF. DNA for the CDR3: TGTGCCAGCAGCCCCCGACAGGTCGACACTGAAGCTTTCTTT. Complete variable domain (other parts from reference TRBV16 and TRBJ1-1): GEEVAQTPKHLVRGEGQKAKLYCAPIKGHSYVFWYQQVLKNEFKFLISFQNENVFDETGMPKERFSAKCLPNSPCSLEIQATKLEDSAVYFCASSPRQVDTEAFFGQGTRLTVV.

The chain recombines TRBV5-6 with TRBJ2-4; D ambiguous. In germline, CDR1 is SGHDT, CDR2 YYEEEE. Deletions cut 4 bases from V and 8 bases from J, with 19 bases between. The CDR3 extends over 15 amino acids. Written as DNA, the CDR3 is TGTGCCAGCAGCCGGTGGGTGGTCGTTGGAGACATTCAGTACTTC. Translated: CASSRWVVVGDIQYF. Filled out from reference TRBV5-6 and TRBJ2-4, the complete variable domain reads DAGVTQSPTHLIKTRGQQVTLRCSPKSGHDTVSWYQQALGQGPQFIFQYYEEEERQRGNFPDRFSGHQFPNYSSELNVNALLLGDSALYLCASSRWVVVGDIQYFGAGTRLSVL.

The CDR3 DNA reads as TGTGCCAGCAGTTTGTCTGGCAATCAGCCCCAGCATTTT. The encoded protein is CASSLSGNQPQHF. This sequence joins TRBV12-3 or TRBV12-4 and TRBJ1-5; D uncertain. This CDR3 region has 13 residues. The V gene lost 3 bases and the J gene lost 2 bases, with 5 bases spanning the gap.

The CDR3 sequence is CASSKGAGSGNTIYF. Written as DNA, the CDR3 is TGTGCCAGCAGTAAGGGGGCCGGCTCTGGAAACACCATATATTTT. The chain has TRBV6-2 or TRBV6-3 and TRBJ1-3; 7 bases map to TRBD1. The CDR3 is 15 residues long. Germline CDR1 reads MNHEY; CDR2 reads SVGEGT. Trimming at V came to 5 bases and at J to 0 bases, leaving 4 bases not matched to a gene.

This rearrangement joins TRBV6-1 to TRBJ1-2; 10 bases align to TRBD1. Germline CDR1 is MNHNS and CDR2 is SASEGT. The CDR3 totals 16 residues. Trimming removed 1 base from V and 8 bases from J; junction bases left unmatched: 10. CDR3 in DNA: TGTGCCAGCAGTGAAGGGTGGGGACAGGGGTTTGGGGGCTACACCTTC. This encodes CASSEGWGQGFGGYTF.

The V gene is TRBV5-8, the J gene TRBJ2-1, with a weak D call TRBD1 (5 bases). The CDR3 runs 17 residues. V shed 3 bases and J shed 0 bases, with 16 bases lying between them. Germline values: CDR1 SGHTS, CDR2 YDEGEE. The CDR3 reads CASSYRLGASSYNEQFF. CDR3 bases: TGTGCCAGCAGCTATAGGTTAGGGGCGAGCTCCTACAATGAGCAGTTCTTC.

The V gene is TRBV6-5, the J gene TRBJ1-5; a possible D gene is TRBD1 (6 bases). Germline V gives CDR1 MNHEY, CDR2 SVGAGI. The ends were cut back, 7 bases at V and 7 bases at J, with 17 bases in the middle. The CDR3 runs 14 residues. The CDR3: CASTPTGGAQPQHF. DNA for the CDR3: TGTGCCAGCACCCCCACCGGGGGGGCCCAGCCCCAGCATTTT.

Comment on this clone: The junction differs from germline at one of its ends, possibly a read error. J is TRBJ2-7 and V is TRBV15; D is uncertain. The germline V gene encodes CDR1 LNHNV and CDR2 YYDKDF (reference sequence). The CDR3 totals 13 residues. CDR3 amino acids: CATSRDLTENTDF. CDR3 coding DNA: TGTGCCACCAGCAGAGATCTAACAGAAAATACGGACTTC. Together with reference TRBV15 and TRBJ2-7, the CDR3 gives the full variable domain: DAMVIQNPRYQVTQFGKPVTLSCSQTLNHNVMYWYQQKSSQAPKLLFHYYDKDFNNEADTPDNFQSRRPNTSFCFLDIRSPGLGDTAMYLCATSRDLTENTDFGPGTRLTVT.

The chain recombines TRBV6-1 with TRBJ1-6; 8 nucleotides match TRBD1. Trimming at V came to 1 base and at J to 10 bases, leaving 3 bases not matched to a gene. Germline loops: CDR1 MNHNS, CDR2 SASEGT. The CDR3 spans 14 residues. CDR3 in DNA: TGTGCCAGCAGTGAAGGACAGGGGTCATCACCCCTCCACTTT. Translating it yields CASSEGQGSSPLHF.

This clone was seen a single time. The V gene is TRBV4-3, the J gene TRBJ2-5; 10 bases line up with TRBD1. V shed 4 bases, J shed 5 bases, and the junction held 7 bases outside the gene matches. The CDR3 is made up of 15 amino acids. Germline loops: CDR1 LGHNA, CDR2 YSLEER. CDR3 nucleotides: TGCGCCAGCAGCCCCCGGGACAGGGGCAAGGAGACCCAGTACTTC. Its translation is CASSPRDRGKETQYF.

Concerning this clone itself: Other nucleotide sequences in the sample specify the same CDR3. This chain uses TRBV2 with TRBJ2-2; D perhaps matches TRBD2 (5 bases). Germline V gene data show CDR1 as SNHLY and CDR2 as FYNNEI. Trimming took 7 bases from V and 3 from J, leaving 6 bases between them. This CDR3 is built from 12 residues. For the CDR3, the DNA is TGTGCCAGCACCGGGGACACCGGGGAGCTGTTTTTT. Translating it yields CASTGDTGELFF.

This clone was seen a handful of times. V is TRBV5-1 and J is TRBJ2-4; TRBD1 is a possible D gene (6 bases). The CDR3 spans 15 residues. Germline V lookup: CDR1 SGHRS, CDR2 YFSETQ. The germline V and J ends were trimmed by 3 bases and 5 bases, with 15 bases remaining between them. The CDR3 DNA follows: TGCGCCAGCAGCTCGGGACCTAACAGGGAAAACATTCAGTACTTC. This encodes CASSSGPNRENIQYF.

The chain combines TRBV5-1 with TRBJ1-1; a possible D gene is TRBD1 (6 bases). Germline V gives CDR1 SGHRS, CDR2 YFSETQ. The CDR3 runs 13 residues. V was clipped by 4 bases and J by 6 bases, with 13 bases between them. DNA for the CDR3: TGCGCCAGCAGCAACGCTGGACAGCCTGAAGCTTTCTTT. Residues: CASSNAGQPEAFF.

J is TRBJ1-1 and V is TRBV29-1, with a tentative D call TRBD1 (5 bases). Trimming shortened V by 6 bases and J by 0 bases, and 11 bases separated the two germline ends. The CDR3 contains 13 residues. The germline gives CDR1 SQVTM, CDR2 ANQGSEA. The CDR3, as DNA: TGCAGCGTATACAGGCCTTTGAACACTGAAGCTTTCTTT. This codes for CSVYRPLNTEAFF.